The sequence of this TCR beta chain was determined in a study of blood T cell repertoires in COVID-19. This clone was counted only a few times. Libraries were prepared by immunoSEQ multiplex PCR; TCRdb keeps only in-frame clonotypes and omits some of them. The table has roughly 160,000 clones, approximately 79% seen once. Sequenced: PBMCs or T cells enriched from blood (not recorded which). This TCR was recovered from a woman between 70 and 85 years old in a cohort exposed to, infected with or recovered from COVID-19 (not recorded which).

CDR3 amino acids: CASSFSPSGVYNEQFF. Written as DNA, the CDR3 is TGTGCCAGCAGTTTCAGCCCTAGCGGGGTCTACAATGAGCAGTTCTTC. V is TRBV27 and J is TRBJ2-1; TRBD2 aligns across 9 bases. Looked up from germline, CDR1 is MNHEY and CDR2 is SMNVEV (reference sequence). The ends lost 3 bases at V and 3 bases at J; junction bases unmatched: 6. The CDR3 contains 16 residues.